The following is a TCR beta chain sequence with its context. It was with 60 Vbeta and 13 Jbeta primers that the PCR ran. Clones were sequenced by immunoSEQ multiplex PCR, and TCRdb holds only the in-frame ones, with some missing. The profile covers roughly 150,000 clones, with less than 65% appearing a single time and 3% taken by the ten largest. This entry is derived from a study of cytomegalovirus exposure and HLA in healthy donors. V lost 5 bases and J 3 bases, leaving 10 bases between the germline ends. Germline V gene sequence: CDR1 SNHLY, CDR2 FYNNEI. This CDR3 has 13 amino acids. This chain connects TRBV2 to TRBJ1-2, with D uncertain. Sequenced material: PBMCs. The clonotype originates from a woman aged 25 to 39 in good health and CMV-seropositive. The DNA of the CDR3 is TGTGCCAGCAGTCGGACGGGAGACTATGGCTACACCTTC. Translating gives CASSRTGDYGYTF. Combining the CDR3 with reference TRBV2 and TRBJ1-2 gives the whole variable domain EPEVTQTPSHQVTQMGQEVILRCVPISNHLYFYWYRQILGQKVEFLVSFYNNEISEKSEIFDDQFSVERPDGSNFTLKIRSTKLEDSAMYFCASSRTGDYGYTFGSGTRLTVV.